Presented here are 2 T cell receptor beta chains from one specimen sequenced in a study of cytomegalovirus exposure and HLA in healthy donors. With 60 Vbeta and 13 Jbeta primers, the PCR was carried out. Profiling relied on immunoSEQ multiplex PCR, and the TCRdb table lists in-frame clones only, not all of them. The sample has around 120,000 clones, 74% seen once. Sequencing was performed on PBMCs. The receptor set was obtained from a man aged 45-65 years in good health and CMV-seropositive.

J is TRBJ2-7 and V is TRBV5-4, with D uncertain. The length of the CDR3 is 12 residues. Germline CDR1 reads SGHNT; CDR2 reads YYREEE (reference sequence). V was shortened by 2 bases and J by 3 bases, with 6 bases between the two germline ends. CDR3 nucleotide sequence: TGTGCCAGCAGCTTATCAGGCTACGAGCAGTACTTC. Translated, it gives CASSLSGYEQYF. Drawing the rest from reference TRBV5-4 and TRBJ2-7, the complete variable domain is ETGVTQSPTHLIKTRGQQVTLRCSSQSGHNTVSWYQQALGQGPQFIFQYYREEENGRGNFPPRFSGLQFPNYSSELNVNALELDDSALYLCASSLSGYEQYFGPGTRLTVT.

V is TRBV1 and J is TRBJ1-1. TRBV1 is deemed a pseudogene. The CDR3 has 16 residues. The CDR3: CTSSQEGERANTEAFF. CDR3 nucleotide sequence: TGCACCAGCAGCCAAGAAGGAGAGCGGGCGAACACTGAAGCTTTCTTT.